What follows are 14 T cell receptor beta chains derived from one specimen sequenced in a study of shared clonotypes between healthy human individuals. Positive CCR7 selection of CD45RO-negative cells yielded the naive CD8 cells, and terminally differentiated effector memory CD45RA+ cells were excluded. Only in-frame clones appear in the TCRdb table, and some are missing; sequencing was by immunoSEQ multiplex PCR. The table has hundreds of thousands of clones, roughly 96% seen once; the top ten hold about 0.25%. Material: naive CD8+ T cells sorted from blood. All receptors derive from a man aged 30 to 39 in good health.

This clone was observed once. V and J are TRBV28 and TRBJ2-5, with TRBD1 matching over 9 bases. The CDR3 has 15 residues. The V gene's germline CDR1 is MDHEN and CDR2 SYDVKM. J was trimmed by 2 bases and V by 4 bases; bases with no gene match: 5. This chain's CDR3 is CASSWGQGMQETQYF. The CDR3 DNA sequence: TGTGCCAGCAGTTGGGGACAGGGCATGCAAGAGACCCAGTACTTC.

The CDR3 DNA reads TGTGCCAGCAGCCAAACGGGACAACCTATCCTGAACTATGGCTACACCTTC. This codes for CASSQTGQPILNYGYTF. The V call is TRBV13, the J call TRBJ1-2, with D possibly TRBD1 on 6 matching bases. V was cut by 5 bases and J by 2 bases, with 21 bases left in between. This CDR3 has 17 amino acids. Germline lookup yields CDR1 PRHDT and CDR2 FYEKMQ (reference sequence). The full variable domain, rest sourced from reference TRBV13 and TRBJ1-2, is AAGVIQSPRHLIKEKRETATLKCYPIPRHDTVYWYQQGPGQDPQFLISFYEKMQSDKGSIPDRFSAQQFSDYHSELNMSSLELGDSALYFCASSQTGQPILNYGYTFGSGTRLTVV.

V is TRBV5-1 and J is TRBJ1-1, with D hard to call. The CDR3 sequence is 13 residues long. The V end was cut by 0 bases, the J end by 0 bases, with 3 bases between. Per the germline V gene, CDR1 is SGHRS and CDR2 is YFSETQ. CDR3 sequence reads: CASSLDMNTEAFF. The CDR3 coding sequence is TGCGCCAGCAGCTTGGACATGAACACTGAAGCTTTCTTT.

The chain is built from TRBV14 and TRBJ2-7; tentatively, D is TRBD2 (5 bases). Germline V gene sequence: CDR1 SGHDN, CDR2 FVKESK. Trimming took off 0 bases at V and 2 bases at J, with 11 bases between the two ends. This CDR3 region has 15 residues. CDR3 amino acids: CASSQDESGTYEQYF. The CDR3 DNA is TGTGCCAGCAGCCAAGATGAGTCCGGGACCTACGAGCAGTACTTC.

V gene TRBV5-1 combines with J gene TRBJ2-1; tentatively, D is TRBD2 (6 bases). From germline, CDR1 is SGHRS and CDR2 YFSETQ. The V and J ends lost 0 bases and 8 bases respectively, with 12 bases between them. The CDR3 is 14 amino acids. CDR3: CASSLEGGLDEQFF. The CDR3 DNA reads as TGCGCCAGCAGCTTGGAGGGAGGCCTTGATGAGCAGTTCTTC.

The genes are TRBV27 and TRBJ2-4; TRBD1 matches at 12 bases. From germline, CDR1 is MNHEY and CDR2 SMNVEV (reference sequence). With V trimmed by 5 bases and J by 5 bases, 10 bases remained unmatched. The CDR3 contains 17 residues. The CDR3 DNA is TGTGCCAGCAGTACCTTCCCGGGACAGGGGGCTGAAAACATTCAGTACTTC. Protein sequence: CASSTFPGQGAENIQYF.

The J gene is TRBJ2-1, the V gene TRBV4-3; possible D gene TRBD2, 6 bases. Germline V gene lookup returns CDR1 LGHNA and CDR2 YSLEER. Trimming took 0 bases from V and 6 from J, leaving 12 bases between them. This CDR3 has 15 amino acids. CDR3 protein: CASSQDPGLRNEQFF. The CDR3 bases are TGCGCCAGCAGCCAAGACCCGGGACTCCGCAATGAGCAGTTCTTC.

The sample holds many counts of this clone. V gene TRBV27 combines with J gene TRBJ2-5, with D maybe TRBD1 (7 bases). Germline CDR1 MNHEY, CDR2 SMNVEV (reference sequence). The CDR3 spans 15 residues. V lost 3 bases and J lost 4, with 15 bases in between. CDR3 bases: TGTGCCAGCAGTTTGAGACAGGGACTCGCAGAGACCCAGTACTTC. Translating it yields CASSLRQGLAETQYF.

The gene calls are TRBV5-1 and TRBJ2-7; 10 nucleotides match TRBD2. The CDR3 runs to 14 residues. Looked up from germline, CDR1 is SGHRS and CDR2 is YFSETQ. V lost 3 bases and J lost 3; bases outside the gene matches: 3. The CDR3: CASSWTSGNYEQYF. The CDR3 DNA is TGCGCCAGCAGCTGGACTAGCGGTAACTACGAGCAGTACTTC.

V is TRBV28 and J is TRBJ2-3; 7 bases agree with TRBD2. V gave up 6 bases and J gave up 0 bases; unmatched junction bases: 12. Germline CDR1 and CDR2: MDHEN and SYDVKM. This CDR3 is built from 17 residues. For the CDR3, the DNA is TGTGCCAGCAGCTTACCCAGCGGGACGGAGAGCACAGATACGCAGTATTTT. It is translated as CASSLPSGTESTDTQYF.

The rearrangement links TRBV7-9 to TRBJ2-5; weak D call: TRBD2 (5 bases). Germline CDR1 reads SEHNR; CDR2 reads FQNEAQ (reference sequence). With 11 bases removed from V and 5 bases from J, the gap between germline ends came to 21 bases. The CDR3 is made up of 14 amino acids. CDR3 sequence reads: CAGRENDVGETQYF. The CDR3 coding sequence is TGTGCCGGACGGGAAAACGACGTCGGGGAGACCCAGTACTTC.

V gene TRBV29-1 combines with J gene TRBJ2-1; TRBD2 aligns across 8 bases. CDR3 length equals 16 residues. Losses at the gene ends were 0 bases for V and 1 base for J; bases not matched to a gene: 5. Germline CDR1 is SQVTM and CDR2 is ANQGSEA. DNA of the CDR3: TGCAGCGTTGAAGATCGGGGGACTAGATCCTACAATGAGCAGTTCTTC. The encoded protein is CSVEDRGTRSYNEQFF.

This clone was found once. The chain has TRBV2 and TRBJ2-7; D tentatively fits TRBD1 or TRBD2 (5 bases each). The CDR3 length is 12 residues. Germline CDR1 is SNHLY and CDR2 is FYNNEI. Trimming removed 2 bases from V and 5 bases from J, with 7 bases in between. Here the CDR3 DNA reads TGTGCCAGCAGTGAACTGGGGGACGAGCAGTACTTC. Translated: CASSELGDEQYF.

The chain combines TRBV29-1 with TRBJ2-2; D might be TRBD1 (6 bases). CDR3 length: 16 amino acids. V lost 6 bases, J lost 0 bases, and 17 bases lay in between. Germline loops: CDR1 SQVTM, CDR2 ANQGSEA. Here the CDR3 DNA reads TGCAGCGTAGGTACCGTGGGGGCCTCGAACACCGGGGAGCTGTTTTTT. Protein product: CSVGTVGASNTGELFF.